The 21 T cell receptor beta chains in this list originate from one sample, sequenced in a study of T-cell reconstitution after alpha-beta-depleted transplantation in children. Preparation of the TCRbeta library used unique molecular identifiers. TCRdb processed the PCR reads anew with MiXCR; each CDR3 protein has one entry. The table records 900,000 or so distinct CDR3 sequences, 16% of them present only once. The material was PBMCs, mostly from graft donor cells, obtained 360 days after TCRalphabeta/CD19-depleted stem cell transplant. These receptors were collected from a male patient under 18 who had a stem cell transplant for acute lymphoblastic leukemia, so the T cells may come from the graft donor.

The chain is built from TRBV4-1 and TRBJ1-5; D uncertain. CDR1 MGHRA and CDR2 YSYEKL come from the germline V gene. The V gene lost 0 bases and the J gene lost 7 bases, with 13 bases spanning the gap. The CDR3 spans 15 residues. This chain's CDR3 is CASSQDAPSRQPQHF. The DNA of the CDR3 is TGCGCCAGCAGCCAAGACGCGCCTTCACGGCAGCCCCAGCATTTT.

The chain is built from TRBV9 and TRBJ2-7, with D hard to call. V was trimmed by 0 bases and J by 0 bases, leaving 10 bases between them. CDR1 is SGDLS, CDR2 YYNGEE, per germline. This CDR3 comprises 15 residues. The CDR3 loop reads CASSVGSSVSYEQYF. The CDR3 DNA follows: TGTGCCAGCAGCGTAGGGTCCAGCGTCTCCTACGAGCAGTACTTC.

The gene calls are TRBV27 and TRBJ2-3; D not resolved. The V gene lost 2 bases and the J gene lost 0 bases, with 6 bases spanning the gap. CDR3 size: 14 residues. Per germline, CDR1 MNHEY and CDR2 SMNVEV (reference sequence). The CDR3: CASSLMDSTDTQYF. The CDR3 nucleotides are TGTGCCAGCAGTTTAATGGATAGCACAGATACGCAGTATTTT.

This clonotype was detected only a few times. This chain's CDR3 is CSVGLRDRVSYEQYF. The CDR3 nucleotides are TGCAGCGTCGGACTCCGGGACAGGGTCTCCTACGAGCAGTACTTC. V usage is TRBV29-1 and J usage is TRBJ2-7; the match to TRBD1 covers 9 bases. The CDR3 extends over 15 amino acids. Unmatched junction bases numbered 9, after V lost 6 bases and J lost 0 bases. The germline V gene encodes CDR1 SQVTM and CDR2 ANQGSEA.

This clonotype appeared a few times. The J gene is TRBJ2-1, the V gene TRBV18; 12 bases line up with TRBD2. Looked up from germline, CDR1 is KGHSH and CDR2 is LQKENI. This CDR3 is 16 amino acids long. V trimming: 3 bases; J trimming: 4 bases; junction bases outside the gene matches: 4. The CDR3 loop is CASSPRTSGKYNEQFF. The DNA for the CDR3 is TGTGCCAGCTCACCGCGGACTAGCGGGAAATACAATGAGCAGTTCTTC.

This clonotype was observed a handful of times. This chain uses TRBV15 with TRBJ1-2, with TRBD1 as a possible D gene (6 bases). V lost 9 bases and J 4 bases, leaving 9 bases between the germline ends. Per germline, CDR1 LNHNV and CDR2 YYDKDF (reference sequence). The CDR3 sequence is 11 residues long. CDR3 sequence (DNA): TGTGCCACACAGGGCGGCTATGGCTACACCTTC. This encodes CATQGGYGYTF. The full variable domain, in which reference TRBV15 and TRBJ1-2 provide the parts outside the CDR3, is DAMVIQNPRYQVTQFGKPVTLSCSQTLNHNVMYWYQQKSSQAPKLLFHYYDKDFNNEADTPDNFQSRRPNTSFCFLDIRSPGLGDTAMYLCATQGGYGYTFGSGTRLTVV.

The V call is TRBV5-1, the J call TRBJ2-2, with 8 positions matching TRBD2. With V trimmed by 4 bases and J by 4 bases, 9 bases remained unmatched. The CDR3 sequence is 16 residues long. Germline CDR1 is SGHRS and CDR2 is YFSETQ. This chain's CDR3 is CASSTSGGGATGELFF. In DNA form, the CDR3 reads TGCGCCAGCAGCACTAGCGGAGGGGGGGCCACCGGGGAGCTGTTTTTT.

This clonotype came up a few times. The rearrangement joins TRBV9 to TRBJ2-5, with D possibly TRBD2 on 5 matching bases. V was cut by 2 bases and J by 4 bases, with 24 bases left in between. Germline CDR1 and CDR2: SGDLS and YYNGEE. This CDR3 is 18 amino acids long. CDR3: CASSVGPWSTKSRETQYF. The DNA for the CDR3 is TGTGCCAGCAGCGTCGGACCCTGGTCGACTAAGTCACGAGAGACCCAGTACTTC.

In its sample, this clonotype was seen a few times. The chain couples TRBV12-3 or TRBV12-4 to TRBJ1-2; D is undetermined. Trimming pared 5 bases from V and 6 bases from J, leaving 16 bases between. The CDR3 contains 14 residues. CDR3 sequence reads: CASSPGSSYDGYTF. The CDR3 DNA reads TGTGCCAGCAGTCCCGGGTCCTCCTACGATGGCTACACCTTC.

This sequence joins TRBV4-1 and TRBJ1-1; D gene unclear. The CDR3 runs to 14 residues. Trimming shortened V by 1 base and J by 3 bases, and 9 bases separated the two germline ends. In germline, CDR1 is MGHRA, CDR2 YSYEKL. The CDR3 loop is CASSQVVRYTEAFF. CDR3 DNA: TGCGCCAGCAGCCAAGTGGTCAGATACACTGAAGCTTTCTTT.

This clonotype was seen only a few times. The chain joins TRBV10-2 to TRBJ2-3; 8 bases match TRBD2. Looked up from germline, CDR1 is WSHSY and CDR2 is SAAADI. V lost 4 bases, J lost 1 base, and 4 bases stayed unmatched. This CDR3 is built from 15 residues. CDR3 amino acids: CASSVGSGGTDTQYF. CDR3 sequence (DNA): TGCGCCAGCAGTGTGGGTAGCGGGGGCACAGATACGCAGTATTTT.

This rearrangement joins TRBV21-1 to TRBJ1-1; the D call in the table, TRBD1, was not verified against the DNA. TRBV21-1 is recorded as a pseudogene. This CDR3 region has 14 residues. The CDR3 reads CASSDDRGNTEAFF. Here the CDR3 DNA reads TGTGCCAGCAGCGACGACAGGGGTAACACTGAAGCTTTCTTT.

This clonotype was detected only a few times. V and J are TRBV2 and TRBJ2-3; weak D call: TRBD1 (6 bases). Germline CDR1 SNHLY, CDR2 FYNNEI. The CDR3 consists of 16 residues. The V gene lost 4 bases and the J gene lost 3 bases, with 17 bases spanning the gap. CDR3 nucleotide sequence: TGTGCCAGCAGTGGACCAGGGGTATTTTTGACAGATACGCAGTATTTT. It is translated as CASSGPGVFLTDTQYF. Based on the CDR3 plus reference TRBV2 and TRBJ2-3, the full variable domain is EPEVTQTPSHQVTQMGQEVILRCVPISNHLYFYWYRQILGQKVEFLVSFYNNEISEKSEIFDDQFSVERPDGSNFTLKIRSTKLEDSAMYFCASSGPGVFLTDTQYFGPGTRLTVL.

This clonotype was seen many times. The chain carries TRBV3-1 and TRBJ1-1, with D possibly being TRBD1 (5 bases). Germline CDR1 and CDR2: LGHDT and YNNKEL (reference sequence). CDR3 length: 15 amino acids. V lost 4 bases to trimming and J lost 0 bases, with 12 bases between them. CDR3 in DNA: TGTGCCAGCAGCCGAATGACAGCTATGAACACTGAAGCTTTCTTT. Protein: CASSRMTAMNTEAFF.

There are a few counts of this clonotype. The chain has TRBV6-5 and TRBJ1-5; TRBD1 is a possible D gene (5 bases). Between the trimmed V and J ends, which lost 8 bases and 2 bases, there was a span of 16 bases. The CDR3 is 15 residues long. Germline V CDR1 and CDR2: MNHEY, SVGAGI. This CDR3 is CASGGGGRGNQPQHF. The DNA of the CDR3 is TGTGCCAGCGGGGGGGGAGGGAGAGGCAATCAGCCCCAGCATTTT.

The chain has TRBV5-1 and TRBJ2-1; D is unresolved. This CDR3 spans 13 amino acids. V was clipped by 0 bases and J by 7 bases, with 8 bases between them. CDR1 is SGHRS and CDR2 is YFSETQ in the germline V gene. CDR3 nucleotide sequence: TGCGCCAGCAGCTTGGATTGGTGGAATGAGCAGTTCTTC. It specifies CASSLDWWNEQFF.

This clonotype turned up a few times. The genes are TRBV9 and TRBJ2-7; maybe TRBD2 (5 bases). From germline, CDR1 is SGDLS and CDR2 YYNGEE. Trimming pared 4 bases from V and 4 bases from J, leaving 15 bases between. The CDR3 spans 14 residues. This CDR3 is CASSQTSSFYEQYF. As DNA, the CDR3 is TGTGCCAGCAGCCAAACTAGTTCTTTTTACGAGCAGTACTTC.

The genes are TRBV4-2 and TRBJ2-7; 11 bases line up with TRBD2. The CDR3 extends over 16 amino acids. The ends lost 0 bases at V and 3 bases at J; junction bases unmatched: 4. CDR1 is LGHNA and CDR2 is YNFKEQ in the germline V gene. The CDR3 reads CASSQDPGLAGYEQYF. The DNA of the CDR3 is TGTGCCAGCAGCCAAGATCCCGGACTAGCGGGCTACGAGCAGTACTTC.

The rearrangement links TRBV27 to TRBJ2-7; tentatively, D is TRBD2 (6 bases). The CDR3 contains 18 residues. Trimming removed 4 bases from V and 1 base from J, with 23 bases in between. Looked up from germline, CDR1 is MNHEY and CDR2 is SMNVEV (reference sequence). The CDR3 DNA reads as TGTGCCAGCAGTTCGGCCAGGATGAGAAGCGGGTCTTCCTACGAGCAGTACTTC. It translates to CASSSARMRSGSSYEQYF.

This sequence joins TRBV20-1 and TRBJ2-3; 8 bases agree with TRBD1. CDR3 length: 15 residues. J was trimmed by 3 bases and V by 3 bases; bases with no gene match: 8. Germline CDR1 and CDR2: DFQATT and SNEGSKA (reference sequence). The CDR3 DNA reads TGCAGTGCTAGGGGTCCGGGACAGGTAACAGATACGCAGTATTTT. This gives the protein CSARGPGQVTDTQYF.

CDR3 sequence reads: CASTRVGLAGAGLIGTQYF. The CDR3 nucleotides read TGTGCCAGCACCCGGGTTGGTCTAGCGGGAGCCGGCCTGATAGGGACCCAGTACTTC. The V and J genes are TRBV12-3 or TRBV12-4 and TRBJ2-5; 10 nucleotides agree with TRBD2. CDR3 size: 19 residues. V was pared by 7 bases and J by 7 bases, with 24 bases of the junction left unmatched.